This T cell receptor beta chain was recorded in a study of regulatory dendritic cells for organ transplantation. General study findings and limits: Between individuals, the alloreactive memory CD8+ T cell pool differed considerably. Memory T cells were less diverse than naive, with memory CD8+ most oligoclonal. Mature dendritic cells appeared to drive more memory CD8+ clonal expansion than regulatory ones.

Points on this clone: The antigen is unknown.

Naive CD45RA+ and memory CD45RO+ CD4+ or CD8+ T cells were FACS-sorted. CDR1 MGHRA and CDR2 YSYEKL come from the germline V gene. Trimming removed 2 bases from V and 8 bases from J; junction bases left unmatched: 6. CDR3 length: 16 amino acids. TCRdb keeps only in-frame clones here, not all; method: immunoSEQ multiplex PCR. This sample has more than 35,000 clones; about 90% occur once, and the top ten carry approximately 0.11%. Sample: naive CD8+ T cells from blood. The subset denotes: CD45RA+ naive T cells. The chain has TRBV4-1 and TRBJ1-6; 10 bases are shared with TRBD1. This TCR derives from a human donor in good health. The CDR3 loop is CASSQRQGALDSPLHF. CDR3 DNA sequence: TGCGCCAGCAGCCAAAGACAGGGGGCTCTAGATTCACCCCTCCACTTT.